The 2 T cell receptor beta chains below come from one sample, sequenced in a study of blood T cell repertoires in COVID-19. Profiling relied on immunoSEQ multiplex PCR, and the TCRdb table lists in-frame clones only, not all of them. The sample has 110,000 to 150,000 clones, roughly 78% seen once. Input material: PBMCs or T cells enriched from blood (not recorded which). The source is a woman aged 50 to 60 who had recovered from COVID-19.

The rearrangement uses TRBV6-5 and TRBJ2-5, with TRBD1 matching 7 bases. This CDR3 spans 14 amino acids. The germline V gene encodes CDR1 MNHEY and CDR2 SVGAGI. Trimming removed 5 bases from V and 4 bases from J; junction bases left unmatched: 7. DNA of the CDR3: TGTGCCAGCAGTCGGCAGGGACAGCTAGAGACCCAGTACTTC. It encodes CASSRQGQLETQYF.

The chain couples TRBV4-2 to TRBJ2-5; possibly TRBD1 for D (7 bases). V lost 2 bases and J lost 5, with 18 bases in between. The CDR3 is 16 amino acids. Germline CDR1 LGHNA, CDR2 YNFKEQ. The CDR3, as DNA: TGTGCCAGCAGCCAATCCGGACAGGTTGGGGGGGAGACCCAGTACTTC. Residues: CASSQSGQVGGETQYF.